This TCR beta chain was sequenced during a study of T cells after posttransplantation cyclophosphamide. The V gene end was trimmed by 10 bases and the J gene end by 1 base; junction bases not matched to a gene: 4. Germline V gene sequence: CDR1 MNHEY, CDR2 SVGAGI. This CDR3 has 12 residues. Clones were read by immunoSEQ multiplex PCR, and TCRdb kept only the in-frame ones, dropping some. The repertoire holds tens of thousands of clones, with roughly 92% as singletons. The TCR originated in a woman between 45 and 65 years old in good health and a related stem cell transplant donor. V and J are TRBV6-5 and TRBJ2-7; 7 bases align to TRBD1. What was sequenced was PBMCs. Here the CDR3 reads CATLQGSYEQYF. The CDR3 nucleotides read TGTGCCACCTTACAGGGGTCCTACGAGCAGTACTTC.